Below are 30 T cell receptor beta chains sequenced from a single sample in a study of blood T cell repertoires in COVID-19. Sequenced by immunoSEQ multiplex PCR; TCRdb stores in-frame clones only, minus some. The sample records roughly 280,000 clones, 84% being singletons. The sequencing input was peripheral blood. Receptors were obtained from a man between 60 and 70 years old with acute or convalescent COVID-19.

This sequence joins TRBV28 and TRBJ1-1, with D possibly matching TRBD1 (6 bases). Germline assignment: CDR1 MDHEN and CDR2 SYDVKM. Between the trimmed V and J ends, which lost 5 bases and 7 bases, there was a span of 8 bases. The CDR3 loop spans 11 amino acids. The DNA of the CDR3 is TGTGCCAGCAGTCGGACAGTTGAAGCTTTCTTT. This gives the protein CASSRTVEAFF.

The rearrangement links TRBV28 to TRBJ2-7; no clear D gene. V was shortened by 4 bases and J by 9 bases, with 10 bases between the two germline ends. The CDR3 covers 11 residues. Germline V gene lookup returns CDR1 MDHEN and CDR2 SYDVKM. CDR3 sequence: CASSWQSGQYF. As DNA, the CDR3 is TGTGCCAGCAGTTGGCAATCAGGGCAGTACTTC.

As concerns this clone: Other DNA sequences in the same sample also yield this CDR3. This rearrangement joins TRBV5-1 to TRBJ2-1, with D possibly TRBD2 on 6 matching bases. Germline V gives CDR1 SGHRS, CDR2 YFSETQ. V lost 1 base and J lost 1, with 6 bases in between. The CDR3 spans 14 residues. The CDR3 spells CASSLSGSYNEQFF. The CDR3 DNA sequence: TGCGCCAGCAGCTTGAGCGGGTCCTACAATGAGCAGTTCTTC.

This rearrangement joins TRBV7-2 to TRBJ2-2, with D unclear. The CDR3 length is 13 residues. V lost 2 bases, J lost 4 bases, and 5 bases lay in between. Germline V CDR1 and CDR2: SGHTA, FQGNSA. CDR3 region: CASSLYVTGELFF. The CDR3 DNA is TGTGCCAGCAGCTTATATGTCACCGGGGAGCTGTTTTTT. Full variable domain (rest looked up from reference TRBV7-2 and TRBJ2-2): GAGVSQSPSNKVTEKGKDVELRCDPISGHTALYWYRQSLGQGLEFLIYFQGNSAPDKSGLPSDRFSAERTGGSVSTLTIQRTQQEDSAVYLCASSLYVTGELFFGEGSRLTVL.

This clone has only one observation. The CDR3 region is CASSQRLAGGGTGELFF. The CDR3 DNA is TGTGCCAGCTCGCAGCGGCTAGCGGGAGGCGGCACCGGGGAGCTGTTTTTT. The chain combines TRBV18 with TRBJ2-2; 11 bases fit TRBD2. Trimming removed 6 bases from V and 4 bases from J; junction bases left unmatched: 10. Germline-derived CDR1 and CDR2 are KGHSH and LQKENI. This CDR3 is 17 amino acids long. The full variable domain, completed using reference TRBV18 and TRBJ2-2, is NAGVMQNPRHLVRRRGQEARLRCSPMKGHSHVYWYRQLPEEGLKFMVYLQKENIIDESGMPKERFSAEFPKEGPSILRIQQVVRGDSAAYFCASSQRLAGGGTGELFFGEGSRLTVL.

The CDR3 bases are TGTGCCAGCAGCTTTATAACAGGGGGTTGGGAGCAGTACTTC. It codes for CASSFITGGWEQYF. The chain uses TRBV5-6 and TRBJ2-7; 8 nucleotides match TRBD1. Germline V gene sequence: CDR1 SGHDT, CDR2 YYEEEE. The CDR3 runs to 14 residues. J lost 7 bases, V lost 2 bases, and 8 bases had no gene match.

V gene TRBV6-6 combines with J gene TRBJ1-2; 7 nucleotides line up with TRBD1. CDR3 length: 13 residues. Germline V gives CDR1 MNHNY, CDR2 SVGAGI (reference sequence). The J segment lost 9 bases and the V segment lost 10 bases, leaving 14 bases of the junction unmatched. The CDR3 loop is CATRAGGIWSYTF. DNA of the CDR3: TGTGCCACCCGGGCAGGGGGTATATGGAGCTACACCTTC.

This chain uses TRBV7-3 with TRBJ2-3, with D perhaps TRBD2 (5 bases). This CDR3 spans 13 amino acids. Trimming left V 2 bases short and J 6 bases short, with 9 bases between. The germline gives CDR1 SGHTA, CDR2 FQGTGA. CDR3 in DNA: TGTGCCAGCAGCTTAGAGGGAAGGGATACGCAGTATTTT. This gives the protein CASSLEGRDTQYF.

The chain uses TRBV18 and TRBJ1-5, with TRBD1 matching over 7 bases. CDR3 length: 13 amino acids. Trimming cost V 6 bases and J 6 bases; bases outside gene matches: 5. Germline CDR1 is KGHSH and CDR2 is LQKENI. The CDR3 coding sequence is TGTGCCAGCTCGGGGACAGAAGGTCAGCCCCAGCATTTT. Its protein is CASSGTEGQPQHF.

The chain carries TRBV6-2 or TRBV6-3 and TRBJ2-5; 9 nucleotides agree with TRBD2. The CDR3 is made up of 18 amino acids. The V gene end was trimmed by 5 bases and the J gene end by 2 bases; junction bases not matched to a gene: 15. The germline gives CDR1 MNHEY, CDR2 SVGEGT. As DNA, the CDR3 is TGTGCCAGCAGTCACAACAGGGTCCGCCTAGCGGGGCAAGAGACCCAGTACTTC. Amino acid sequence: CASSHNRVRLAGQETQYF.

This clone was seen only a few times. The chain is built from TRBV7-8 and TRBJ1-2; tentatively, D is TRBD1 (5 bases). Germline CDR1 is SGHVS and CDR2 is FQNEAQ. V gave up 1 base and J gave up 3 bases, with 12 bases separating them. This CDR3 has 15 amino acids. The CDR3 sequence: CASSLGVGGHYGYTF. The CDR3 nucleotides read TGTGCCAGCAGCTTAGGGGTCGGGGGACACTATGGCTACACCTTC.

The chain employs TRBV11-2 and TRBJ1-5; tentative D call: TRBD1 (5 bases). V lost 0 bases and J lost 4, with 13 bases in between. Germline V lookup: CDR1 SGHAT, CDR2 FQNNGV. The CDR3 spans 16 residues. CDR3 bases: TGTGCCAGCAGCTTAGAGGAGGGGATGGGGAATCAGCCCCAGCATTTT. Translated: CASSLEEGMGNQPQHF. The full variable domain, in which reference TRBV11-2 and TRBJ1-5 provide the parts outside the CDR3, is EAGVAQSPRYKIIEKRQSVAFWCNPISGHATLYWYQQILGQGPKLLIQFQNNGVVDDSQLPKDRFSAERLKGVDSTLKIQPAKLEDSAVYLCASSLEEGMGNQPQHFGDGTRLSIL.

V and J are TRBV10-1 and TRBJ2-3; 10 bases are a match to TRBD1. The CDR3 is 16 amino acids. The V gene's germline CDR1 is WNHNN and CDR2 SYGVQD (reference sequence). Trimming at V came to 3 bases and at J to 3 bases, leaving 6 bases not matched to a gene. CDR3 residues: CASSDRTGGGTDTQYF. For the CDR3, the DNA is TGCGCCAGCAGTGACAGGACAGGGGGGGGAACAGATACGCAGTATTTT.

V and J are TRBV24-1 and TRBJ2-1; 10 positions match TRBD1. The CDR3 has 15 residues. The germline gives CDR1 KGHDR, CDR2 SFDVKD. V trimming: 4 bases; J trimming: 5 bases; junction bases outside the gene matches: 4. CDR3 in DNA: TGTGCCACCAGTGAGGCCGGGACAGGGGACAATGAGCAGTTCTTC. This sequence encodes CATSEAGTGDNEQFF.

V and J are TRBV7-6 and TRBJ2-3, with 9 nucleotides matching TRBD2. This CDR3 is 20 amino acids long. Germline lookup yields CDR1 SGHVS and CDR2 FNYEAQ. Trimming removed 1 base from V and 1 base from J; junction bases left unmatched: 15. The CDR3 region is CASSLVPLAGNVFRTDTQYF. For the CDR3, the DNA is TGTGCCAGCAGCTTAGTCCCTCTAGCGGGGAACGTCTTTCGCACAGATACGCAGTATTTT. Full variable domain (missing parts from reference TRBV7-6 and TRBJ2-3): GAGVSQSPRYKVTKRGQDVALRCDPISGHVSLYWYRQALGQGPEFLTYFNYEAQQDKSGLPNDRFSAERPEGSISTLTIQRTEQRDSAMYRCASSLVPLAGNVFRTDTQYFGPGTRLTVL.

The J gene is TRBJ2-7, the V gene TRBV7-8; 10 bases agree with TRBD1. Germline CDR1 SGHVS, CDR2 FQNEAQ. The CDR3 spans 16 residues. V was clipped by 1 base and J by 3 bases; unmatched bases: 6. This chain's CDR3 is CASSLGGTGDVYEQYF. In DNA form, the CDR3 reads TGTGCCAGCAGCTTAGGGGGGACAGGGGATGTCTACGAGCAGTACTTC.

In this sample, this clone turned up a few times. This chain links TRBV2 with TRBJ1-2; TRBD1 agrees at 12 bases. The CDR3 loop spans 15 amino acids. The junction had 3 bases not matched to a gene; V was cut back by 4 bases and J by 3 bases. Germline CDR1 and CDR2: SNHLY and FYNNEI. CDR3: CASSAGTGGDYGYTF. CDR3 bases: TGTGCCAGCAGTGCCGGGACAGGGGGCGACTATGGCTACACCTTC.

The table lists this clone with a count of one. V is TRBV5-1 and J is TRBJ2-3; D possibly corresponds to TRBD2 (5 bases). V lost 0 bases and J lost 2, with 13 bases in between. The length of the CDR3 is 16 residues. Germline V lookup: CDR1 SGHRS, CDR2 YFSETQ. CDR3 nucleotide sequence: TGCGCCAGCAGCTTGGCCCTATCGGGGAACACAGATACGCAGTATTTT. Its protein product is CASSLALSGNTDTQYF.

In this sample, this clone turned up once. The genes are TRBV2 and TRBJ2-7; tentative D call: TRBD1 (5 bases). The V end lost 6 bases, the J end lost 3 bases, and 12 bases lay between the germline ends. In germline, CDR1 is SNHLY, CDR2 FYNNEI. The length of the CDR3 is 13 residues. DNA of the CDR3: TGTGCCAGCAGAGCGCCGACAGTCTACGAGCAGTACTTC. It encodes CASRAPTVYEQYF.

The rearrangement joins TRBV10-3 to TRBJ2-3, with D possibly matching TRBD1 (7 bases). The V end was cut by 6 bases, the J end by 0 bases, with 13 bases between. The CDR3 consists of 15 residues. The germline V gene has CDR1 ENHRY and CDR2 SYGVKD. In DNA, the CDR3 is TGTGCCATCAGGGCAGGGGGGAGGAGCACAGATACGCAGTATTTT. Amino acids: CAIRAGGRSTDTQYF.

The chain has TRBV6-5 and TRBJ1-3, with D maybe TRBD1 (5 bases). Germline lookup yields CDR1 MNHEY and CDR2 SVGAGI. The CDR3 has 15 amino acids. V dropped 7 bases and J dropped 2 bases, with 15 bases sitting between them. The CDR3 sequence is CASTLQAETGNTIYF. CDR3 sequence (DNA): TGTGCCAGCACCCTACAGGCGGAAACTGGAAACACCATATATTTT.

This chain uses TRBV7-9 with TRBJ1-2; TRBD1 agrees at 9 bases. CDR3 length equals 18 residues. V shed 0 bases and J 5 bases; nucleotides not matched to a gene: 13. Germline lookup yields CDR1 SEHNR and CDR2 FQNEAQ (reference sequence). The chain's CDR3 is CASSLAADTGGASYGYTF. As DNA, the CDR3 is TGTGCCAGCAGCTTAGCGGCAGACACAGGGGGCGCATCGTATGGCTACACCTTC.

The chain is built from TRBV3-1 (or the pseudogene TRBV3-2) and TRBJ2-6; TRBD2 aligns across 10 bases. CDR3 length: 18 amino acids. The junction had 5 bases not matched to a gene; V was cut back by 1 base and J by 2 bases. Germline V gene data show CDR1 as LGHDT and CDR2 as YNNKEL (reference sequence). CDR3 protein: CASSQVAAGGAGANVLTF. The CDR3 DNA sequence: TGTGCCAGCAGCCAAGTCGCAGCGGGAGGGGCTGGGGCCAACGTCCTGACTTTC.

The chain carries TRBV5-1 and TRBJ2-7; TRBD2 agrees at 7 bases. V was pared by 0 bases and J by 2 bases, with 5 bases of the junction left unmatched. Germline assignment: CDR1 SGHRS and CDR2 YFSETQ. The length of the CDR3 is 15 residues. The CDR3 is CASSLGSSGPYEQYF. The CDR3 region has the DNA TGCGCCAGCAGCTTGGGGAGTAGCGGGCCCTACGAGCAGTACTTC.

The chain employs TRBV28 and TRBJ1-4; tentatively, D is TRBD1 (5 bases). Germline V lookup: CDR1 MDHEN, CDR2 SYDVKM. CDR3 length equals 15 residues. Trimming removed 5 bases at V and 2 bases at J, with 12 bases between. The CDR3 here is CASSRPQVTNEKLFF. Here the CDR3 DNA reads TGTGCCAGCAGTCGCCCACAGGTCACTAATGAAAAACTGTTTTTT. The entire variable domain, with the rest obtained from reference TRBV28 and TRBJ1-4, is as follows: DVKVTQSSRYLVKRTGEKVFLECVQDMDHENMFWYRQDPGLGLRLIYFSYDVKMKEKGDIPEGYSVSREKKERFSLILESASTNQTSMYLCASSRPQVTNEKLFFGSGTQLSVL.

The chain carries TRBV18 and TRBJ2-3, with a tentative D call TRBD2 (5 bases). Trimming removed 3 bases at V and 5 bases at J, with 15 bases between. CDR3 length: 15 residues. Germline assignment: CDR1 KGHSH and CDR2 LQKENI. The CDR3 nucleotides are TGTGCCAGCTCACCCCCAGCACTAGTTGGAGATACGCAGTATTTT. Translating it yields CASSPPALVGDTQYF. The whole variable domain, filled in from reference TRBV18 and TRBJ2-3, reads NAGVMQNPRHLVRRRGQEARLRCSPMKGHSHVYWYRQLPEEGLKFMVYLQKENIIDESGMPKERFSAEFPKEGPSILRIQQVVRGDSAAYFCASSPPALVGDTQYFGPGTRLTVL.

J is TRBJ2-7 and V is TRBV5-1; 8 nucleotides align to TRBD2. Per the germline V gene, CDR1 is SGHRS and CDR2 is YFSETQ. After removal of 5 bases from V and 2 bases from J, the junction contained 0 bases not matched to a gene. The length of the CDR3 is 12 residues. The CDR3 region is CASRREAYEQYF. The CDR3 DNA reads TGCGCCAGCAGGCGGGAGGCCTACGAGCAGTACTTC.

The rearrangement uses TRBV6-5 and TRBJ2-1; TRBD2 might be the D (6 bases). In germline, CDR1 is MNHEY, CDR2 SVGAGI. The CDR3 consists of 15 residues. Trimming pared 7 bases from V and 5 bases from J, leaving 18 bases between. Here the CDR3 DNA reads TGTGCCAGCACCATTAGCGGAGCCGTCAACAATGAGCAGTTCTTC. This sequence encodes CASTISGAVNNEQFF.

This rearrangement joins TRBV6-5 to TRBJ2-2, with a weak D call TRBD2 (6 bases). Germline CDR1 is MNHEY and CDR2 is SVGAGI. V dropped 5 bases and J dropped 3 bases, with 10 bases sitting between them. The CDR3 runs to 14 residues. The CDR3 region is CASSLGGYTGELFF. CDR3 nucleotides: TGTGCCAGCAGTCTCGGGGGATACACCGGGGAGCTGTTTTTT.

The chain employs TRBV5-4 and TRBJ2-1; 8 bases map to TRBD2. This CDR3 is 14 amino acids long. The germline V gene has CDR1 SGHNT and CDR2 YYREEE (reference sequence). The ends lost 1 base at V and 5 bases at J; junction bases unmatched: 2. The CDR3 is CASSLPAGDNEQFF. DNA of the CDR3: TGTGCCAGCAGCTTGCCAGCGGGGGACAATGAGCAGTTCTTC.